This T cell receptor (beta chain) was sequenced for a study of Graves' ophthalmopathy and Graves' hyperthyroidism. Study-wide results and limits: The blood repertoire also included most expanded thyroid clonotypes above 0.001 frequency. As the model predicted ophthalmopathy progression, it achieved a sensitivity of about 71% and a specificity of approximately 72%.

Each diagnosis was determined on the basis of clinical symptoms, serum thyroxine, TRAb, thyroid ultrasound and orbital computed tomography. The study amplified TCR beta CDR3 regions using RNA transcripts. HTBI primers were used in a first-round RT-PCR, which preceded a second-round multiplex PCR. TCRdb independently ran MiXCR on the multiplex PCR reads; one entry per CDR3 protein. The repertoire has about 230,000 distinct CDR3 sequences, approximately 42% of them found once; the top ten carry around half. Unmatched junction bases numbered 4, after V lost 4 bases and J lost 7 bases. Germline CDR1 is LNHDA and CDR2 is SQIVND (reference sequence). This CDR3 is built from 14 residues. Note on this clonotype: Its specificity is not known.

The source of this sequence is an adult man with Graves' ophthalmopathy. The V and J genes are TRBV19 and TRBJ1-2; 12 nucleotides align to TRBD1. Sequenced input: peripheral blood. The CDR3 reads CASSSRDRGPGYTF. CDR3 nucleotide sequence: TGTGCCAGTAGTAGCCGGGACAGGGGGCCTGGCTACACCTTC.